This T cell receptor (beta chain) was recovered during a study of response to subunit inactivated influenza vaccine. Overall study results and limits: Seasonal influenza vaccination, on each occasion, was suggested by the authors to recruit few new T cells.

TCRdb analysed the RT-PCR reads with MiXCR anew, one entry per CDR3 protein. The sample includes over 750,000 distinct CDR3 sequences, 21% of them seen just once. Points on this clonotype: Its antigen is still unknown.

The V segment lost 1 base and the J segment 3 bases; nucleotides outside the gene matches: 10. This CDR3 region has 17 residues. Germline V gene lookup returns CDR1 LGHDT and CDR2 YNNKEL (reference sequence). This chain uses TRBV3-1 with TRBJ2-7; 9 bases are a match to TRBD1. The sequences come from PBMCs from blood, collected roughly 5 days after vaccination. The clonotype originates from a man aged 50 to 59 who received an inactivated influenza vaccine. The CDR3 sequence: CASSQATGGASIYEQYF. The CDR3 region has the DNA TGTGCCAGCAGCCAAGCCACAGGGGGCGCGTCGATCTACGAGCAGTACTTC.